This passage covers 26 T cell receptor beta chains from one sample sequenced in a study of blood T cell repertoires in COVID-19. Method: immunoSEQ multiplex PCR; TCRdb's copy keeps in-frame clones and lacks some. The table includes about 100,000 clones, around 84% detected once. Sequencing was performed on peripheral blood. These receptors originate from a man between 60 and 75 years old with acute or convalescent COVID-19.

The chain uses TRBV5-1 and TRBJ2-4; 11 nucleotides align to TRBD2. The CDR3 covers 15 residues. The germline V gene has CDR1 SGHRS and CDR2 YFSETQ. With V trimmed by 5 bases and J by 8 bases, 9 bases remained unmatched. CDR3 DNA: TGCGCCAGCAGACTAGTACTAGCGGGAGAGGACATTCAGTACTTC. Translating gives CASRLVLAGEDIQYF.

This clone was seen only once. This same CDR3 is encoded by further DNA sequences in the sample. The V call is TRBV6-5, the J call TRBJ2-3; D unclear. The germline V gene encodes CDR1 MNHEY and CDR2 SVGAGI. The V end lost 0 bases, the J end lost 2 bases, and 6 bases lay between the germline ends. CDR3 length equals 14 residues. The CDR3 sequence: CASSYSGSTDTQYF. Here the CDR3 DNA reads TGTGCCAGCAGTTACTCTGGCTCCACAGATACGCAGTATTTT.

The chain is built from TRBV14 and TRBJ1-4; D may be TRBD1 (6 bases). Germline CDR1 is SGHDN and CDR2 is FVKESK. The V end lost 4 bases, the J end lost 7 bases, and 10 bases lay between the germline ends. CDR3 length equals 13 residues. CDR3 region: CASSRGGAEKLFF. The CDR3 nucleotides are TGTGCCAGCAGCCGTGGGGGCGCTGAAAAACTGTTTTTT.

This chain uses TRBV3-1 (or the pseudogene TRBV3-2) with TRBJ2-5; D remains ambiguous. Germline V gene sequence: CDR1 LGHDT, CDR2 YNNKEL (reference sequence). This CDR3 is 14 amino acids long. Deletions cut 0 bases from V and 1 base from J, with 6 bases between. CDR3 sequence (DNA): TGTGCCAGCAGCCAAGACCTAGTCCAAGAGACCCAGTACTTC. Its translation: CASSQDLVQETQYF.

The CDR3 sequence: CASSEEGRYTDTQYF. DNA for the CDR3: TGCGCCAGCAGCGAAGAAGGCAGGTACACAGATACGCAGTATTTT. The rearrangement joins TRBV5-1 to TRBJ2-3, with no clear D. Deletions cut 4 bases from V and 2 bases from J, with 14 bases between. CDR1 is SGHRS, CDR2 YFSETQ, per germline. The CDR3 length is 15 residues.

The chain recombines TRBV2 with TRBJ1-6, with a tentative D call TRBD1 (6 bases). Germline V CDR1 and CDR2: SNHLY, FYNNEI. The CDR3 extends over 14 amino acids. V was pared by 6 bases and J by 5 bases, with 11 bases between. The CDR3 DNA reads as TGTGCCAGCAGAGCGGACAGCGATAATTCACCCCTCCACTTT. Residues: CASRADSDNSPLHF.

The chain links TRBV2 to TRBJ2-5; the match to TRBD1 covers 7 bases. This CDR3 is 15 amino acids long. CDR1 is SNHLY and CDR2 is FYNNEI in the germline V gene. V shed 1 base, J shed 2 bases, and the junction held 4 bases outside the gene matches. The CDR3 DNA sequence: TGTGCCAGCAGTGAAGGGTGGGACAGACAAGAGACCCAGTACTTC. Translating gives CASSEGWDRQETQYF. Full variable domain (outside the CDR3, taken from reference TRBV2 and TRBJ2-5): EPEVTQTPSHQVTQMGQEVILRCVPISNHLYFYWYRQILGQKVEFLVSFYNNEISEKSEIFDDQFSVERPDGSNFTLKIRSTKLEDSAMYFCASSEGWDRQETQYFGPGTRLLVL.

V and J are TRBV5-1 and TRBJ2-3; TRBD1 might be the D (6 bases). CDR3 size: 14 residues. Trimming removed 5 bases from V and 5 bases from J, with 15 bases in between. Looked up from germline, CDR1 is SGHRS and CDR2 is YFSETQ. The CDR3 protein is CASRAGVGVDTQYF. CDR3 sequence (DNA): TGCGCCAGCAGGGCAGGGGTGGGCGTAGATACGCAGTATTTT.

CDR3 protein: CASSLEQGSTGELFF. The CDR3 DNA reads as TGTGCCAGCAGCTTAGAACAGGGTAGCACCGGGGAGCTGTTTTTT. The chain uses TRBV11-3 and TRBJ2-2, with a possible D match to TRBD1 (6 bases). This CDR3 has 15 amino acids. V lost 0 bases and J lost 4, with 9 bases in between. Germline CDR1 and CDR2: SGHNT and YENEEA.

This chain uses TRBV4-2 with TRBJ2-5; 9 bases are a match to TRBD2. CDR1 and CDR2 from the germline V gene are LGHNA and YNFKEQ. The CDR3 is made up of 17 amino acids. Unmatched junction bases numbered 13, after V lost 4 bases and J lost 4 bases. The DNA of the CDR3 is TGTGCCAGCAGCCCGGGGGGTCGCGGGAGGGCCGGAGAGACCCAGTACTTC. Translating gives CASSPGGRGRAGETQYF.

V and J are TRBV28 and TRBJ2-2, with D maybe TRBD1 (6 bases). This CDR3 has 15 residues. Per germline, CDR1 MDHEN and CDR2 SYDVKM. With 5 bases removed from V and 6 bases from J, the gap between germline ends came to 16 bases. CDR3 region: CASSPLGHAAGELFF. CDR3 DNA: TGTGCCAGCAGTCCCCTGGGACACGCGGCCGGGGAGCTGTTTTTT.

The chain carries TRBV18 and TRBJ1-3; 7 bases fit TRBD1. Germline V gene data show CDR1 as KGHSH and CDR2 as LQKENI. The CDR3 has 16 amino acids. V trimming: 0 bases; J trimming: 7 bases; junction bases outside the gene matches: 9. This CDR3 is CASSPPRQGLINTIYF. DNA for the CDR3: TGTGCCAGCTCACCACCACGACAGGGCCTAATTAACACCATATATTTT.

Remarks on this clone: Within the sample, other DNA sequences also encode this same CDR3. The chain is built from TRBV5-1 and TRBJ2-7; TRBD2 matches at 9 bases. The V gene's germline CDR1 is SGHRS and CDR2 YFSETQ. The CDR3 extends over 14 amino acids. Unmatched junction bases numbered 1, after V lost 2 bases and J lost 1 base. The CDR3 nucleotides read TGCGCCAGCAGCTTAACTAGCGGGTCCTACGAGCAGTACTTC. Its translation is CASSLTSGSYEQYF.

This chain joins TRBV7-2 and TRBJ1-2, with D perhaps TRBD1 (6 bases). Trimming cost V 5 bases and J 6 bases, with 16 bases left between them. The CDR3 covers 14 residues. CDR1 and CDR2 from the germline V gene are SGHTA and FQGNSA. The CDR3 sequence: CASSHQRGANGYTF. The CDR3 DNA is TGTGCCAGCAGCCACCAACGGGGGGCAAATGGCTACACCTTC.

This chain joins TRBV7-9 and TRBJ1-6; TRBD1 agrees at 8 bases. Germline assignment: CDR1 SEHNR and CDR2 FQNEAQ (reference sequence). V was clipped by 4 bases and J by 8 bases; unmatched bases: 7. CDR3 length: 15 residues. CDR3 in DNA: TGTGCCAGCAGCTCCGTGACAGGGGATTATTCACCCCTCCACTTT. Translation gives CASSSVTGDYSPLHF.

The chain uses TRBV9 and TRBJ2-1; D might be TRBD1 (5 bases). Per germline, CDR1 SGDLS and CDR2 YYNGEE. Trimming shortened V by 4 bases and J by 10 bases, and 15 bases separated the two germline ends. This CDR3 comprises 13 residues. The CDR3 reads CASSTAGSGEQFF. The CDR3 DNA reads TGTGCCAGCAGCACAGCAGGGTCTGGGGAGCAGTTCTTC.

The chain uses TRBV19 and TRBJ2-3, with D possibly TRBD1 on 6 matching bases. Trimming cost V 8 bases and J 6 bases, with 18 bases left between them. This CDR3 comprises 14 residues. Germline-derived CDR1 and CDR2 are LNHDA and SQIVND (reference sequence). The CDR3 region is CASGARDTDDTQYF. The CDR3 bases are TGTGCCAGTGGGGCCCGGGACACCGACGATACGCAGTATTTT. Full variable domain (remainder filled in from reference TRBV19 and TRBJ2-3): DGGITQSPKYLFRKEGQNVTLSCEQNLNHDAMYWYRQDPGQGLRLIYYSQIVNDFQKGDIAEGYSVSREKKESFPLTVTSAQKNPTAFYLCASGARDTDDTQYFGPGTRLTVL.

V gene TRBV27 combines with J gene TRBJ1-2; TRBD1 is a possible D gene (6 bases). Germline CDR1 and CDR2: MNHEY and SMNVEV (reference sequence). There are 17 residues in the CDR3. V was cut by 5 bases and J by 0 bases, with 19 bases left in between. CDR3 sequence reads: CASSPKAGGPSNYGYTF. The CDR3 DNA follows: TGTGCCAGCAGTCCCAAGGCGGGGGGCCCTTCTAACTATGGCTACACCTTC.

This clone was recorded a few times. The chain combines TRBV2 with TRBJ2-7; 7 bases map to TRBD2. Germline V gene sequence: CDR1 SNHLY, CDR2 FYNNEI. CDR3 size: 18 residues. The V segment lost 6 bases and the J segment 2 bases; nucleotides outside the gene matches: 19. The DNA for the CDR3 is TGTGCCAGCAGGTTAATTGGCGGGGGTTGGGGACCTACCTACGAGCAGTACTTC. Its protein is CASRLIGGGWGPTYEQYF.

The chain links TRBV29-1 to TRBJ2-5; 7 bases agree with TRBD2. This CDR3 has 14 amino acids. CDR1 is SQVTM, CDR2 ANQGSEA, per germline. V trimming: 4 bases; J trimming: 1 base; junction bases outside the gene matches: 6. Here the CDR3 DNA reads TGCAGCGTTGCCCGGGAGGCCCCCCAAGAGACCCAGTACTTC. Protein product: CSVAREAPQETQYF.

This chain joins TRBV4-1 and TRBJ2-1, with TRBD1 matching 9 bases. The trim removed 3 bases at V and 1 base at J, leaving 7 bases unmatched. CDR1 MGHRA and CDR2 YSYEKL come from the germline V gene. This CDR3 has 17 amino acids. CDR3 nucleotide sequence: TGCGCCAGCAGCCACACGACAGGGGGATTGTCCTACAATGAGCAGTTCTTC. This codes for CASSHTTGGLSYNEQFF.

The CDR3 reads CASSLDRGPQHF. CDR3 nucleotides: TGCGCCAGCAGCTTGGATAGAGGGCCCCAGCATTTT. J is TRBJ1-5 and V is TRBV5-1, with D uncertain. Germline CDR1 is SGHRS and CDR2 is YFSETQ. The CDR3 spans 12 residues. V was pared by 0 bases and J by 9 bases, with 7 bases between.

The gene calls are TRBV9 and TRBJ1-1; D is unclear. The germline V gene encodes CDR1 SGDLS and CDR2 YYNGEE. The CDR3 sequence is 11 residues long. Between the trimmed V and J ends, which lost 3 bases and 5 bases, there was a span of 5 bases. CDR3 amino acids: CASSGGTEAFF. The CDR3 region has the DNA TGTGCCAGCAGCGGCGGGACTGAAGCTTTCTTT. Filled out from reference TRBV9 and TRBJ1-1, the complete variable domain reads DSGVTQTPKHLITATGQRVTLRCSPRSGDLSVYWYQQSLDQGLQFLIQYYNGEERAKGNILERFSAQQFPDLHSELNLSSLELGDSALYFCASSGGTEAFFGQGTRLTVV.

The genes are TRBV19 and TRBJ1-2; no definite D call. The CDR3 covers 14 residues. V lost 2 bases and J lost 7, with 14 bases in between. Germline-derived CDR1 and CDR2 are LNHDA and SQIVND (reference sequence). The CDR3 nucleotides read TGTGCCAGTAGTATAACTGCCGTAGGCGGTGGCTACACCTTC. Amino acid sequence: CASSITAVGGGYTF.

This clone was detected only a few times. The chain employs TRBV7-8 and TRBJ1-5; TRBD1 aligns across 9 bases. Germline values: CDR1 SGHVS, CDR2 FQNEAQ. The CDR3 totals 15 residues. With V trimmed by 4 bases and J by 7 bases, 8 bases remained unmatched. The CDR3 DNA follows: TGTGCCAGCAGCTCTGGACAGGGGATGGGGCAGCCCCAGCATTTT. It is translated as CASSSGQGMGQPQHF.

The rearrangement links TRBV7-6 to TRBJ2-1, with a weak D call TRBD2 (5 bases). In germline, CDR1 is SGHVS, CDR2 FNYEAQ. V shed 5 bases and J shed 8 bases, with 10 bases lying between them. The CDR3 is made up of 12 amino acids. For the CDR3, the DNA is TGTGCCAGCAGCGGTACTAGGGATGAGCAGTTCTTC. Encoded protein: CASSGTRDEQFF.